This paragraph reports one T cell receptor beta chain. Antigen: not known. This sample was taken from a study of cytomegalovirus exposure and HLA in healthy donors. On the study more broadly: Caucasian-associated ancestry cluster membership applied to about 77% of approximately 400 genotyped donors. Study results and limitations: It was assumed in the presence/absence analyses that sequencing depth was roughly uniform across donors.

The ends lost 1 base at V and 4 bases at J; junction bases unmatched: 8. CDR1 and CDR2 (germline): KGHSH, LQKENI. The CDR3 has 16 amino acids. The PCR used 60 Vbeta and 13 Jbeta primers. This table comes from immunoSEQ multiplex PCR, and its TCRdb copy is limited to in-frame clones, with some not included. This sample yields 150,000 to 200,000 clones, of which about 80% are seen a single time; roughly 14% belongs to the top ten. This sequence was found in a woman aged 40 to 50 in good health and CMV-seronegative. The V call is TRBV18, the J call TRBJ1-1; TRBD1 aligns across 8 bases. The sequenced material came from PBMCs. The CDR3 sequence: CASSPRQGTSFTEAFF. The CDR3 DNA sequence: TGTGCCAGCTCACCACGACAGGGGACCTCTTTCACTGAAGCTTTCTTT.